This T cell receptor (beta chain) originates from a study of CD8 T cells in Susac syndrome. Study-level background: Sequenced Susac syndrome patients included more than five with clinically active disease and about eight in remission. When blood was drawn, the patients with Susac syndrome were therapy-naive, on corticosteroids, or on intravenous immunoglobulin alone.

Overall study findings and caveats: A few Susac-specific public clones appeared in CD8+ TEMRA repertoires, and around 16 in total CD8+ repertoires.

To note about this clonotype: Its antigen is currently unknown.

CDR3 length equals 15 residues. Trimming shortened V by 4 bases and J by 3 bases, and 17 bases separated the two germline ends. Germline V gene lookup returns CDR1 SGHDT and CDR2 YYEEEE. Random hexamers were used to reverse transcribe the RNA input (about 0.5 to 1 ug). Amplification of TCR beta CDR3 across 54 Vbeta and 13 Jbeta was performed with immunoSEQ multiplex PCR. TCRdb itself ran the immunoSEQ multiplex PCR reads through MiXCR, one entry per CDR3 protein. The sample has under 85,000 distinct CDR3 sequences, nearly 95% seen once. V usage is TRBV5-6 and J usage is TRBJ2-7, with D tentatively TRBD2 (6 bases). Sequencing input: CD8+ T cells from PBMCs. The receptor comes from a human donor with Susac syndrome. CDR3 sequence reads: CASSGLPGLYYEQYF. In DNA, the CDR3 is TGTGCCAGCAGCGGCCTGCCGGGACTTTACTACGAGCAGTACTTC.